The text below deals with one T cell receptor (beta chain). The length of the CDR3 is 14 residues. The J segment lost 7 bases and the V segment lost 5 bases, leaving 10 bases of the junction unmatched. Germline lookup yields CDR1 SGHAT and CDR2 FQNNGV. This sample was taken from a study of blood T cell repertoires in COVID-19. Study summary: Whether acute or convalescent, the COVID-19 samples came from the United States, Italy and Spain. T cells, B-cell-depleted T cells, or PBMCs supplied cDNA or gDNA.

The protocol was immunoSEQ multiplex PCR, while the TCRdb copy is restricted to in-frame clones and leaves out a portion. The repertoire holds about 50,000 clones, with 83% as singletons. The chain couples TRBV11-2 to TRBJ1-1; 7 bases are shared with TRBD1. This sequence was found in a man between 40 and 49 years old with acute or convalescent COVID-19. The source material was peripheral blood. CDR3 DNA sequence: TGTGCCAGCAGCCAACAGACAGGGTTTGGTGAAGCTTTCTTT. It codes for CASSQQTGFGEAFF.